Listed below are T cell receptor beta chains from one sample, sequenced in a study of cytomegalovirus exposure and HLA in healthy donors. Assay used: immunoSEQ multiplex PCR; TCRdb lists only in-frame clones, some missing. The table records some 98,000 clones, about 81% of them present only once. The specimen sequenced was PBMCs. The origin of the receptors is a man aged 35 to 55 in good health and CMV-seronegative. CDR3s include the opening cysteine and the closing phenylalanine or tryptophan. Fields, in order: V gene, clone size, D gene, J gene, CDR3 protein, CDR3 DNA. The D gene is left open where the match is weak. The size field is filled for only some rows; it gives once, few, many or a size class.

v_call: TRBV5-6
clone_size: -
d_call: -
j_call: TRBJ2-7
cdr3_aa: CASSLPDTYEQYF
cdr3_nt: TGTGCCAGCAGCTTACCAGACACCTACGAGCAGTACTTC

v_call: TRBV16
clone_size: -
d_call: -
j_call: TRBJ1-5
cdr3_aa: CASSETRVQPQHF
cdr3_nt: TGTGCCAGCAGCGAAACTCGGGTCCAGCCCCAGCATTTT

v_call: TRBV4-1
clone_size: -
d_call: TRBD2
j_call: TRBJ2-7
cdr3_aa: CASSQRTSLLYEQYF
cdr3_nt: TGCGCCAGCAGCCAAAGGACTAGTCTCCTCTACGAGCAGTACTTC

v_call: TRBV25-1
clone_size: once
d_call: -
j_call: TRBJ2-5
cdr3_aa: CASSWGVQETQYF
cdr3_nt: TGTGCCAGCAGTTGGGGGGTTCAAGAGACCCAGTACTTC

v_call: TRBV13
clone_size: -
d_call: TRBD1
j_call: TRBJ1-1
cdr3_aa: CASSPRQGRSGGTEAFF
cdr3_nt: TGTGCCAGCAGCCCGAGACAGGGGAGATCGGGCGGCACTGAAGCTTTCTTT

v_call: TRBV19
clone_size: few
d_call: TRBD2
j_call: TRBJ2-7
cdr3_aa: CASSIVGRPTYEQYF
cdr3_nt: TGTGCCAGTAGTATAGTCGGGAGGCCCACCTACGAGCAGTACTTC

v_call: TRBV11-2
clone_size: -
d_call: -
j_call: TRBJ1-6
cdr3_aa: CASSLDGYSPLHF
cdr3_nt: TGTGCCAGCAGCTTAGACGGGTATTCACCCCTCCACTTT

v_call: TRBV29-1
clone_size: -
d_call: TRBD1
j_call: TRBJ1-1
cdr3_aa: CSVAGTDSNTEAFF
cdr3_nt: TGCAGCGTCGCTGGGACAGACTCAAACACTGAAGCTTTCTTT

v_call: TRBV15
clone_size: -
d_call: TRBD2
j_call: TRBJ2-7
cdr3_aa: CATSRARTSGSYEQYF
cdr3_nt: TGTGCCACCAGCAGAGCACGGACTAGCGGTTCCTACGAGCAGTACTTC

v_call: TRBV5-1
clone_size: -
d_call: TRBD1
j_call: TRBJ1-6
cdr3_aa: CASSFVQGASRSPLHF
cdr3_nt: TGCGCCAGCAGCTTCGTACAGGGGGCATCGCGTTCACCCCTCCACTTT

v_call: TRBV9
clone_size: -
d_call: -
j_call: TRBJ1-1
cdr3_aa: CASSVEAGVTEAFF
cdr3_nt: TGTGCCAGCAGCGTAGAGGCAGGGGTCACTGAAGCTTTCTTT

v_call: TRBV11-2
clone_size: -
d_call: -
j_call: TRBJ1-4
cdr3_aa: CASSLAGTEKLFF
cdr3_nt: TGTGCCAGCAGCTTAGCTGGCACCGAAAAACTGTTTTTT

v_call: TRBV10-3
clone_size: -
d_call: TRBD1
j_call: TRBJ1-5
cdr3_aa: CAISESKQGALRSNQPQHF
cdr3_nt: TGTGCCATCAGTGAGTCCAAACAGGGGGCTTTGAGGAGCAATCAGCCCCAGCATTTT

v_call: TRBV4-1
clone_size: -
d_call: -
j_call: TRBJ1-5
cdr3_aa: CASSQALGVQPQHF
cdr3_nt: TGCGCCAGCAGCCAAGCCCTAGGGGTTCAGCCCCAGCATTTT

v_call: TRBV4-1
clone_size: -
d_call: TRBD1
j_call: TRBJ1-1
cdr3_aa: CASSQDSAGGLKAFF
cdr3_nt: TGCGCCAGCAGCCAAGATTCGGCAGGGGGCCTAAAAGCTTTCTTT

v_call: TRBV9
clone_size: few
d_call: -
j_call: TRBJ1-6
cdr3_aa: CASSRVPENSPLHF
cdr3_nt: TGTGCCAGCAGTCGGGTCCCCGAGAATTCACCCCTCCACTTT

v_call: TRBV6-5
clone_size: once
d_call: -
j_call: TRBJ1-3
cdr3_aa: CASSYSRTVSGNTIYF
cdr3_nt: TGTGCCAGCAGTTACTCCCGGACAGTCTCTGGAAACACCATATATTTT

v_call: TRBV19
clone_size: -
d_call: -
j_call: TRBJ2-5
cdr3_aa: CASSGGRQETQYF
cdr3_nt: TGTGCCAGTAGTGGAGGGAGACAAGAGACCCAGTACTTC

v_call: TRBV6-1
clone_size: once
d_call: -
j_call: TRBJ2-2
cdr3_aa: CASSELRRTNTGELFF
cdr3_nt: TGTGCCAGCAGTGAACTTCGGCGGACGAACACCGGGGAGCTGTTTTTT

v_call: TRBV11-2
clone_size: -
d_call: -
j_call: TRBJ2-7
cdr3_aa: CASSLDLVNSYEQYF
cdr3_nt: TGTGCCAGCAGCTTAGATCTAGTGAACTCCTACGAGCAGTACTTC

v_call: TRBV5-6
clone_size: -
d_call: -
j_call: TRBJ1-5
cdr3_aa: CASSRNRVEQPQHF
cdr3_nt: TGTGCCAGCAGCCGCAACAGGGTGGAGCAGCCCCAGCATTTT

v_call: TRBV5-6
clone_size: -
d_call: TRBD2
j_call: TRBJ2-1
cdr3_aa: CASSPERGGSYNEQFF
cdr3_nt: TGTGCCAGCAGTCCCGAGCGGGGGGGCTCCTACAATGAGCAGTTCTTC

v_call: TRBV6-1
clone_size: -
d_call: TRBD1
j_call: TRBJ1-5
cdr3_aa: CASSDTGVNQPQHF
cdr3_nt: TGTGCCAGCAGTGATACAGGGGTCAATCAGCCCCAGCATTTT

v_call: TRBV6-6
clone_size: few
d_call: -
j_call: TRBJ1-3
cdr3_aa: CASSWGLGNTIYF
cdr3_nt: TGTGCCAGCAGTTGGGGGCTTGGAAACACCATATATTTT

v_call: TRBV4-1
clone_size: -
d_call: TRBD1
j_call: TRBJ1-1
cdr3_aa: CASSQDTGQGLNTEAFF
cdr3_nt: TGCGCCAGCAGCCAAGATACGGGACAGGGCTTGAACACTGAAGCTTTCTTT

v_call: TRBV10-3
clone_size: -
d_call: TRBD2
j_call: TRBJ2-2
cdr3_aa: CAISDTLAGGGELFF
cdr3_nt: TGTGCCATCAGTGACACACTAGCGGGCGGCGGGGAGCTGTTTTTT

v_call: TRBV5-5
clone_size: -
d_call: TRBD1
j_call: TRBJ2-1
cdr3_aa: CASSTATGVDEQFF
cdr3_nt: TGTGCCAGCAGCACGGCTACAGGGGTGGATGAGCAGTTCTTC

v_call: TRBV6-1
clone_size: -
d_call: -
j_call: TRBJ1-3
cdr3_aa: CASSDSWPSGNTIYF
cdr3_nt: TGTGCCAGCAGTGATAGCTGGCCCTCTGGAAACACCATATATTTT

v_call: TRBV19
clone_size: -
d_call: -
j_call: TRBJ1-1
cdr3_aa: CASSVNRGHNTEAFF
cdr3_nt: TGTGCCAGTAGTGTAAACCGGGGACACAACACTGAAGCTTTCTTT

v_call: TRBV5-1
clone_size: -
d_call: TRBD1
j_call: TRBJ2-5
cdr3_aa: CASSPTGVIETQYF
cdr3_nt: TGCGCCAGCAGTCCTACAGGGGTCATCGAGACCCAGTACTTC

v_call: TRBV7-2
clone_size: -
d_call: -
j_call: TRBJ2-1
cdr3_aa: CASSLYMDIYNEQFF
cdr3_nt: TGTGCCAGCAGCTTATACATGGACATATACAATGAGCAGTTCTTC

v_call: TRBV19
clone_size: -
d_call: -
j_call: TRBJ2-7
cdr3_aa: CASSIDRGGIYEQYF
cdr3_nt: TGTGCCAGTAGTATCGACCGGGGAGGAATCTACGAGCAGTACTTC

v_call: TRBV19
clone_size: -
d_call: -
j_call: TRBJ2-7
cdr3_aa: CASSNYVEQYF
cdr3_nt: TGTGCCAGTAGTAACTACGTCGAGCAGTACTTC

v_call: TRBV9
clone_size: few
d_call: TRBD1
j_call: TRBJ1-4
cdr3_aa: CASSVGGRGTVNEKLFF
cdr3_nt: TGTGCCAGCAGCGTAGGGGGTCGGGGGACAGTTAATGAAAAACTGTTTTTT

v_call: TRBV23-1
clone_size: few
d_call: -
j_call: TRBJ1-2
cdr3_aa: CASSQSSGRWGYTF
cdr3_nt: TGCGCCAGCAGTCAATCGTCAGGGCGTTGGGGCTACACCTTC

v_call: TRBV28
clone_size: -
d_call: TRBD1
j_call: TRBJ1-2
cdr3_aa: CASSQTQGNYGYTF
cdr3_nt: TGTGCCAGCAGTCAAACACAGGGGAACTATGGCTACACCTTC

v_call: TRBV28
clone_size: -
d_call: TRBD1
j_call: TRBJ2-1
cdr3_aa: CASRAGTGAYNEQFF
cdr3_nt: TGTGCCAGCAGGGCCGGGACAGGGGCATACAATGAGCAGTTCTTC

v_call: TRBV5-5
clone_size: -
d_call: TRBD2
j_call: TRBJ2-7
cdr3_aa: CASSLTLAGVEQYF
cdr3_nt: TGTGCCAGCAGCTTGACGCTAGCGGGGGTCGAGCAGTACTTC

v_call: TRBV5-4
clone_size: -
d_call: -
j_call: TRBJ1-1
cdr3_aa: CASSPRENTEAFF
cdr3_nt: TGTGCCAGCAGCCCCAGGGAAAACACTGAAGCTTTCTTT

v_call: TRBV7-8
clone_size: -
d_call: TRBD1
j_call: TRBJ2-7
cdr3_aa: CASSLTGQGYEQYF
cdr3_nt: TGTGCCAGCAGCTTAACGGGACAGGGCTACGAGCAGTACTTC

v_call: TRBV5-1
clone_size: -
d_call: TRBD1
j_call: TRBJ2-7
cdr3_aa: CASSPGQYRDGEQYF
cdr3_nt: TGCGCCAGCAGCCCGGGACAGTACCGGGACGGCGAGCAGTACTTC

v_call: TRBV28
clone_size: -
d_call: -
j_call: TRBJ1-3
cdr3_aa: CASIARDQYTIYF
cdr3_nt: TGTGCCAGTATTGCCCGGGATCAGTACACCATATATTTT

v_call: TRBV7-3
clone_size: -
d_call: TRBD2
j_call: TRBJ2-1
cdr3_aa: CASSGTSGLYNEQFF
cdr3_nt: TGTGCCAGCAGCGGGACTAGCGGACTCTACAATGAGCAGTTCTTC

v_call: TRBV7-8
clone_size: -
d_call: TRBD1
j_call: TRBJ1-2
cdr3_aa: CASSPGDSLGDGYTF
cdr3_nt: TGTGCCAGCAGCCCCGGGGACAGCCTCGGCGATGGCTACACCTTC

v_call: TRBV6-6
clone_size: -
d_call: -
j_call: TRBJ2-2
cdr3_aa: CASRPRGTGELFF
cdr3_nt: TGTGCCAGCAGGCCGCGTGGCACCGGGGAGCTGTTTTTT

v_call: TRBV4-2
clone_size: -
d_call: -
j_call: TRBJ2-5
cdr3_aa: CASSQGGQAQETQYF
cdr3_nt: TGTGCCAGCAGCCAAGGGGGCCAAGCCCAAGAGACCCAGTACTTC

v_call: TRBV6-5
clone_size: -
d_call: -
j_call: TRBJ2-5
cdr3_aa: CASSGLFPTQETQYF
cdr3_nt: TGTGCCAGCAGTGGACTGTTCCCGACCCAAGAGACCCAGTACTTC

v_call: TRBV19
clone_size: -
d_call: TRBD1
j_call: TRBJ1-5
cdr3_aa: CASTPDRGRHQPQHF
cdr3_nt: TGTGCCAGTACCCCCGACAGGGGACGACATCAGCCCCAGCATTTT

v_call: TRBV28
clone_size: few
d_call: TRBD1
j_call: TRBJ1-3
cdr3_aa: CASSLLTLGQVLSGNTIYF
cdr3_nt: TGTGCCAGCAGTTTATTAACCCTAGGACAGGTACTCTCTGGAAACACCATATATTTT